The 7 T cell receptor beta chains below all came from one sample that was sequenced in a study of blood T cell repertoires in COVID-19. Sequencing was performed with immunoSEQ multiplex PCR; in TCRdb, only in-frame clones are kept and a portion is missing. This table has 160,000 or so clones, around 80% appearing once. Material: PBMCs or T cells enriched from blood (not recorded which). The receptors derive from a woman aged 45 to 65 who had recovered from COVID-19.

The CDR3 protein is CASSRRSGVDETQYF. The CDR3 region has the DNA TGTGCCAGCAGCAGGAGGAGCGGGGTCGATGAGACCCAGTACTTC. V is TRBV7-2 and J is TRBJ2-5; TRBD2 agrees at 7 bases. The CDR3 is made up of 15 amino acids. The V segment lost 5 bases and the J segment 5 bases; nucleotides outside the gene matches: 11. Germline CDR1 is SGHTA and CDR2 is FQGNSA.

The rearrangement links TRBV24-1 to TRBJ1-5; TRBD1 matches 9 bases. This CDR3 spans 16 amino acids. The germline V gene has CDR1 KGHDR and CDR2 SFDVKD. V gave up 5 bases and J gave up 4 bases; unmatched junction bases: 8. The CDR3 nucleotides are TGTGCCACCAGTGCCGCCATCGGACAGGGGAATCAGCCCCAGCATTTT. Its translation is CATSAAIGQGNQPQHF.

Only one count was recorded for this clone. This chain joins TRBV4-2 and TRBJ1-4; unclear D gene. Germline V gene sequence: CDR1 LGHNA, CDR2 YNFKEQ. The ends were cut back, 0 bases at V and 6 bases at J, with 14 bases in the middle. The CDR3 spans 16 residues. This CDR3 reads CASSQDMVSRYEKLFF. For the CDR3, the DNA is TGTGCCAGCAGCCAAGATATGGTCTCGCGGTATGAAAAACTGTTTTTT.

The chain couples TRBV7-6 to TRBJ1-3; D is perhaps TRBD1 (6 bases). This CDR3 has 15 residues. Trimming cost V 1 base and J 2 bases, with 9 bases left between them. The germline CDR1 and CDR2 sequences are SGHVS and FNYEAQ. The CDR3 DNA follows: TGTGCCAGCAGCTTAGGGCAGGGGCCTGGAAACACCATATATTTT. Its protein product is CASSLGQGPGNTIYF.

The chain recombines TRBV5-4 with TRBJ2-2; the D gene is possibly TRBD1 (6 bases). The CDR3 extends over 17 amino acids. Trimming removed 4 bases from V and 1 base from J, with 17 bases in between. Per the germline V gene, CDR1 is SGHNT and CDR2 is YYREEE (reference sequence). The chain's CDR3 is CASSPVTGSQNTGELFF. As DNA, the CDR3 is TGTGCCAGCAGCCCGGTAACAGGGTCCCAGAACACCGGGGAGCTGTTTTTT.

This chain uses TRBV18 with TRBJ2-1, with a weak D call TRBD2 (6 bases). The V end was cut by 3 bases, the J end by 12 bases, with 21 bases between. The V gene's germline CDR1 is KGHSH and CDR2 LQKENI. The CDR3 extends over 15 amino acids. CDR3 coding DNA: TGTGCCAGCTCACCGCAAGGCGGGGCAGCAAGCATGCAGTTCTTC. This encodes CASSPQGGAASMQFF.

The CDR3 is CASSDGSGTGNEKLFF. CDR3 in DNA: TGTGCCAGCAGTGATGGGTCCGGGACAGGGAATGAAAAACTGTTTTTT. J is TRBJ1-4 and V is TRBV2; 9 nucleotides agree with TRBD1. The CDR3 is 16 amino acids. Trimming at V came to 3 bases and at J to 5 bases, leaving 7 bases not matched to a gene. Germline CDR1 SNHLY, CDR2 FYNNEI.